The 11 T cell receptor beta chains below were found in one sample sequenced in a study of breast tumors, draining lymph nodes, adjacent tissues. TCRdb reanalysed the multiplex PCR reads using MiXCR and keeps one entry per CDR3 protein. Here the sample spans 180,000 or so distinct CDR3 sequences, about 34% being singletons. The lymph nodes were axillary draining lymph nodes from breast cancer patients. Sequences were obtained from axillary lymph node tissue. Receptors originate from a female donor with breast cancer. Some clones in this sample may be carry-over from other donors' samples.

A note on this clonotype: A much larger clone lies a single base off, so this may be a read error. The V and J genes are TRBV28 and TRBJ1-3; D gene uncertain. Germline V gives CDR1 MDHEN, CDR2 SYDVKM. CDR3 length equals 14 residues. The CDR3 coding sequence is TGTGCCAGCAGTTTACCTCCGTCCGGGAACACCACATATTTT. Its translation: CASSLPPSGNTTYF. The full variable domain, in which reference TRBV28 and TRBJ1-3 provide the parts outside the CDR3, is DVKVTQSSRYLVKRTGEKVFLECVQDMDHENMFWYRQDPGLGLRLIYFSYDVKMKEKGDIPEGYSVSREKKERFSLILESASTNQTSMYLCASSLPPSGNTTYFGEGSWLTVV.

V gene TRBV20-1 combines with J gene TRBJ2-6, with a possible D match to TRBD1 (5 bases). Trimming removed 3 bases at V and 4 bases at J, with 13 bases between. The germline V gene encodes CDR1 DFQATT and CDR2 SNEGSKA (reference sequence). The CDR3 is made up of 15 amino acids. The DNA of the CDR3 is TGCAGTGCTAGGGGTACAGGCACCGGGGCCAACGTCCTGACTTTC. This translates into CSARGTGTGANVLTF.

This clonotype was picked up many times. This chain uses TRBV3-1 with TRBJ2-7, with 7 bases lining up with TRBD2. The CDR3 spans 14 residues. Per the germline V gene, CDR1 is LGHDT and CDR2 is YNNKEL (reference sequence). V trimming: 4 bases; J trimming: 3 bases; junction bases outside the gene matches: 6. This CDR3 reads CASSLSGEIYEQYF. CDR3 nucleotides: TGTGCCAGCAGCCTAAGCGGGGAAATCTACGAGCAGTACTTC.

This clonotype has ten or more counts. The chain couples TRBV27 to TRBJ2-7; 7 bases agree with TRBD1. The CDR3 loop spans 14 amino acids. Germline CDR1 is MNHEY and CDR2 is SMNVEV (reference sequence). J lost 5 bases, V lost 4 bases, and 8 bases had no gene match. The CDR3 loop is CASSSMGDSNEQYF. The CDR3 DNA reads TGTGCCAGCAGTTCGATGGGGGACAGCAACGAGCAGTACTTC.

The chain carries TRBV2 and TRBJ2-2; the D is unclear. Germline assignment: CDR1 SNHLY and CDR2 FYNNEI. CDR3 length equals 18 residues. V lost 7 bases to trimming and J lost 0 bases, with 21 bases between them. CDR3 coding DNA: TGTGCCAGCACGGAAGATAGTTACTCGACGGCGAACACCGGGGAGCTGTTTTTT. Its protein product is CASTEDSYSTANTGELFF.

This clonotype was seen repeatedly, ten times or more. The chain has TRBV20-1 and TRBJ2-1, with TRBD2 identical over 7 bases. Germline trimming cut 1 base from V and 7 bases from J; bases unmatched to any gene: 4. Germline lookup yields CDR1 DFQATT and CDR2 SNEGSKA (reference sequence). This CDR3 is built from 13 residues. The CDR3 DNA reads TGCAGTGCTAGAGGGACTAGAAATAATGAGCAGTTCTTC. It codes for CSARGTRNNEQFF.

In the case of this clonotype: Since a much larger clone is just one base distant, this may be a read error. V usage is TRBV5-6 and J usage is TRBJ2-2; TRBD2 might be the D (5 bases). Germline assignment: CDR1 SGHDT and CDR2 YYEEEE. V lost 4 bases and J 2 bases, leaving 15 bases between the germline ends. The CDR3 is 16 residues long. This CDR3 is CASSLLTTDNTGELFF. CDR3 DNA: TGTGCCAGCAGCCTCTTGACTACCGATAACACCGGGGAGCTGTTTTTT.

For this clonotype: Just one base apart from a much larger clone, this may be a read error. The J gene is TRBJ1-3, the V gene TRBV20-1; TRBD1 agrees at 10 bases. Germline-derived CDR1 and CDR2 are DFQATT and SNEGSKA (reference sequence). The CDR3 sequence is 14 residues long. The CDR3 spells CSATSWDRGTTIYF. The DNA for the CDR3 is TGCAGTGCTACTTCGTGGGACAGGGGAACCACCATATATTTT.

This clonotype was recorded once. Given the absence of the conserved phenylalanine or tryptophan at the CDR3 end, a read error is likely. The rearrangement uses TRBV5-4 and TRBJ1-5; TRBD1 might be the D (5 bases). Trimming left V 0 bases short and J 4 bases short, with 8 bases between. Germline V gives CDR1 SGHNT, CDR2 YYREEE (reference sequence). This CDR3 region has 14 residues. The CDR3 is CASSLAGQNQPQHL. DNA for the CDR3: TGTGCCAGCAGCTTGGCGGGGCAGAATCAGCCCCAGCATCTT.

This clonotype was recorded many times. The rearrangement links TRBV4-2 to TRBJ2-1, with D perhaps TRBD2 (6 bases). This CDR3 has 15 amino acids. Germline values: CDR1 LGHNA, CDR2 YNFKEQ. The V end was cut by 4 bases, the J end by 5 bases, with 15 bases between. The CDR3 sequence is CASSPEGYPNNEQFF. CDR3 DNA sequence: TGTGCCAGCAGCCCGGAGGGGTATCCTAACAATGAGCAGTTCTTC.

To note about this clonotype: The junction departs from germline at one end; a sequencing error may be responsible. This chain links TRBV7-2 with TRBJ1-2, with a tentative D call TRBD1 (6 bases). CDR3 length: 17 amino acids. Germline V gene data show CDR1 as SGHTA and CDR2 as FQGNSA. CDR3 DNA sequence: TGTACCAGCAGCTTAGTGGGGGGGGGCGCGTCTAACTATGACTACACCTTC. It translates to CTSSLVGGGASNYDYTF.